The 27 T cell receptor beta chains below come from one sample, sequenced in a study of CD8+CD57+ T cells in acquired aplastic anemia. TCR beta VDJ and CDR3 profiles were obtained from a genomic DNA template. TCRdb fed the reads into MiXCR, producing one record per CDR3 protein. The table has about 210,000 distinct CDR3 sequences, about 37% seen once. The sequencing sample was made of sorted CD4+, CD8+, or CD8+CD57+ T cells (not recorded which) from PBMCs. The receptors stem from a human donor in good health, serving as a control.

The CDR3, as DNA: TGTGCCAGCAGCCCCGGAGGGACTAATCAAGAGACCCAGTACTTC. It encodes CASSPGGTNQETQYF. The genes are TRBV5-4 and TRBJ2-5, with 7 bases that match TRBD2. This CDR3 is built from 15 residues. The J segment lost 2 bases and the V segment lost 4 bases, leaving 8 bases of the junction unmatched. Per germline, CDR1 SGHNT and CDR2 YYREEE (reference sequence).

The genes are TRBV15 and TRBJ2-1; D call uncertain. The ends were cut back, 0 bases at V and 5 bases at J, with 8 bases in the middle. Germline lookup yields CDR1 LNHNV and CDR2 YYDKDF (reference sequence). The CDR3 is made up of 14 amino acids. The CDR3 here is CATSREGLNNEQFF. CDR3 bases: TGTGCCACCAGCAGAGAGGGCCTCAACAATGAGCAGTTCTTC.

The sample holds many counts of this clonotype. The CDR3 is CSVGRALGTEAFF. CDR3 DNA: TGCAGCGTTGGGAGGGCCCTAGGCACTGAAGCTTTCTTT. The V gene is TRBV29-1, the J gene TRBJ1-1; D remains ambiguous. CDR3 length: 13 amino acids. Germline loops: CDR1 SQVTM, CDR2 ANQGSEA. With 4 bases removed from V and 4 bases from J, the gap between germline ends came to 13 bases.

This clonotype was counted at least ten times. The J gene is TRBJ2-1, the V gene TRBV7-3, with D tentatively TRBD2 (5 bases). This CDR3 contains 15 residues. V gave up 5 bases and J gave up 6 bases, with 17 bases separating them. Germline V gene data show CDR1 as SGHTA and CDR2 as FQGTGA. The CDR3: CASSRDGPFGNEQFF. The CDR3 DNA follows: TGTGCCAGCAGCCGGGATGGACCATTTGGCAATGAGCAGTTCTTC. Supplemented by reference TRBV7-3 and TRBJ2-1, the full variable domain reads GAGVSQTPSNKVTEKGKYVELRCDPISGHTALYWYRQSLGQGPEFLIYFQGTGAADDSGLPNDRFFAVRPEGSVSTLKIQRTERGDSAVYLCASSRDGPFGNEQFFGPGTRLTVL.

The V gene is TRBV3-1, the J gene TRBJ1-2, with 9 nucleotides matching TRBD1. In germline, CDR1 is LGHDT, CDR2 YNNKEL (reference sequence). Losses at the gene ends were 7 bases for V and 8 bases for J; bases not matched to a gene: 14. This CDR3 region has 15 residues. CDR3 DNA: TGTGCCAGCACATCTTTGGACAGGGGACTTTTGGGCTACACCTTC. Protein sequence: CASTSLDRGLLGYTF.

The chain uses TRBV19 and TRBJ2-1, with a weak D call TRBD2 (5 bases). The CDR3 totals 16 residues. CDR1 is LNHDA and CDR2 is SQIVND in the germline V gene (reference sequence). V was trimmed by 0 bases and J by 5 bases, leaving 14 bases between them. The CDR3 loop is CASSIESGRIHNEQFF. CDR3 in DNA: TGTGCCAGTAGTATAGAATCGGGGAGAATTCACAATGAGCAGTTCTTC.

Ten or more counts support this clonotype. The chain is built from TRBV29-1 and TRBJ1-1, with D perhaps matching TRBD1 (6 bases). V dropped 5 bases and J dropped 4 bases, with 14 bases sitting between them. Germline V gene sequence: CDR1 SQVTM, CDR2 ANQGSEA. The CDR3 contains 13 residues. CDR3 in DNA: TGCAGCGTTTCACCTACAGGGCTCACTGAAGCTTTCTTT. This gives the protein CSVSPTGLTEAFF.

The chain joins TRBV24-1 to TRBJ1-5; D gene ambiguous. Trimming took 1 base from V and 7 from J, leaving 10 bases between them. This CDR3 has 14 residues. Germline V gene sequence: CDR1 KGHDR, CDR2 SFDVKD. CDR3 sequence: CATSDLGSRQPQHF. CDR3 in DNA: TGTGCCACCAGTGATTTAGGAAGCAGGCAGCCCCAGCATTTT.

This clonotype occurred many times. The rearrangement links TRBV9 to TRBJ1-1; D gene ambiguous. The CDR3 is made up of 13 amino acids. Trimming shortened V by 5 bases and J by 1 base, and 9 bases separated the two germline ends. Per the germline V gene, CDR1 is SGDLS and CDR2 is YYNGEE. The CDR3 reads CASSGGKNTEAFF. CDR3 nucleotide sequence: TGTGCCAGCAGTGGAGGGAAGAACACTGAAGCTTTCTTT.

This clonotype occurred once. The chain employs TRBV24-1 and TRBJ1-5; a weak D match, TRBD1 (5 bases). Germline CDR1 and CDR2: KGHDR and SFDVKD. Trimming removed 5 bases from V and 4 bases from J, with 11 bases in between. This CDR3 is 14 amino acids long. CDR3 sequence: CATSAGKRNQPQHF. The CDR3, as DNA: TGTGCCACCAGTGCAGGGAAGCGGAATCAGCCCCAGCATTTT.

The rearrangement uses TRBV20-1 and TRBJ2-1, with 7 bases matching TRBD2. The CDR3 runs to 15 residues. CDR1 and CDR2 (germline): DFQATT, SNEGSKA (reference sequence). J gave up 6 bases and V 5 bases, and 13 bases lay outside the gene matches. CDR3 DNA sequence: TGCAGTGCTCTCGAAGTAGCGGGCGACCTCAATGAGCAGTTCTTC. This gives the protein CSALEVAGDLNEQFF.

This clonotype was seen more than once but under ten times. The V call is TRBV20-1, the J call TRBJ2-5, with 8 bases fitting TRBD2. The DNA end favors TRBJ2-1, so the J call may be wrong. The length of the CDR3 is 13 residues. Germline assignment: CDR1 DFQATT and CDR2 SNEGSKA (reference sequence). The CDR3 DNA is TGCAGTGCCCAACGGCGGGGGGCTGATTGGCAGTTCTTC. This translates into CSAQRRGADWQFF.

This clonotype was detected ten times or more. The chain recombines TRBV7-2 with TRBJ2-7, with D perhaps being TRBD1 or TRBD2 (7 bases each). Germline CDR1 and CDR2: SGHTA and FQGNSA. This CDR3 is 15 amino acids long. V gave up 1 base and J gave up 2 bases, with 12 bases separating them. CDR3 amino acids: CASSLDAGGAYEQYF. The CDR3 nucleotides are TGTGCCAGCAGCTTAGACGCAGGGGGGGCCTACGAGCAGTACTTC.

This clonotype was detected ten times or more. J is TRBJ1-6 and V is TRBV20-1; 7 bases agree with TRBD1. Germline-derived CDR1 and CDR2 are DFQATT and SNEGSKA (reference sequence). Losses at the gene ends were 3 bases for V and 5 bases for J; bases not matched to a gene: 10. This CDR3 is built from 16 residues. In nucleotides, the CDR3 is TGCAGTGCTAGTCGGTACCGCGGACAGGATAATTCACCCCTCCACTTT. Residues: CSASRYRGQDNSPLHF.

A note on this clonotype: Sequence at one end of the junction differs from germline and may be a read error. The rearrangement joins TRBV6-1 to TRBJ2-7; a possible D gene is TRBD2 (6 bases). This CDR3 has 15 residues. Germline CDR1 MNHNS, CDR2 SASEGT. This chain's CDR3 is CASSEEYGTSLERYF. CDR3 sequence (DNA): TGTGCCAGCAGTGAAGAGTACGGGACTTCTTTAGAGCGGTACTTC.

To note about this clonotype: This may be a read error, as it is one base from a much larger clone. The V and J genes are TRBV7-8 and TRBJ2-1; 7 nucleotides agree with TRBD1. The CDR3 has 16 residues. Germline V gene data show CDR1 as SGHVS and CDR2 as FQNEAQ. The CDR3 sequence is CASSSGDGTAYNERFF. The CDR3 DNA sequence: TGTGCCAGCAGCTCTGGAGACGGGACAGCGTACAATGAGCGGTTCTTC.

This chain uses TRBV10-3 with TRBJ2-6; 8 bases map to TRBD1. J was trimmed by 0 bases and V by 2 bases; bases with no gene match: 6. CDR1 ENHRY and CDR2 SYGVKD come from the germline V gene. This CDR3 is built from 18 residues. The CDR3 spells CAISEETGGISGANVLTF. As DNA, the CDR3 is TGTGCCATCAGTGAGGAAACAGGGGGAATCTCTGGGGCCAACGTCCTGACTTTC.

In this sample, this clonotype turned up many times. The chain employs TRBV11-2 and TRBJ1-1; TRBD1 aligns across 8 bases. This CDR3 is built from 14 residues. CDR1 and CDR2 from the germline V gene are SGHAT and FQNNGV. With V trimmed by 5 bases and J by 5 bases, 7 bases remained unmatched. The CDR3 here is CASSQGQGWTEAFF. In DNA form, the CDR3 reads TGTGCCAGCAGCCAAGGACAGGGTTGGACTGAAGCTTTCTTT.

The chain combines TRBV12-3 or TRBV12-4 with TRBJ1-5; D may be TRBD1 (5 bases). CDR3 length: 15 amino acids. Trimming cost V 2 bases and J 2 bases, with 10 bases left between them. CDR3 sequence: CASSLTRGGNQPQHF. CDR3 coding DNA: TGTGCCAGCAGTTTAACAAGGGGCGGCAATCAGCCCCAGCATTTT.

This clonotype was detected ten times or more. The chain joins TRBV7-9 to TRBJ1-2; no firm D call. CDR3 length: 12 residues. Trimming shortened V by 1 base and J by 6 bases, and 6 bases separated the two germline ends. Germline values: CDR1 SEHNR, CDR2 FQNEAQ (reference sequence). CDR3 nucleotide sequence: TGTGCCAGCAGCTTAGAAGCCAATGGCTACACCTTC. This gives the protein CASSLEANGYTF.

This rearrangement joins TRBV7-8 to TRBJ2-3; TRBD1 agrees at 8 bases. The CDR3 consists of 17 residues. CDR1 is SGHVS, CDR2 FQNEAQ, per germline. The ends lost 6 bases at V and 4 bases at J; junction bases unmatched: 15. CDR3 sequence reads: CASRDPWRQGNADTQYF. CDR3 in DNA: TGTGCCAGCAGAGATCCTTGGAGACAGGGGAACGCAGATACGCAGTATTTT. Full variable domain (missing parts from reference TRBV7-8 and TRBJ2-3): GAGVSQSPRYKVAKRGQDVALRCDPISGHVSLFWYQQALGQGPEFLTYFQNEAQLDKSGLPSDRFFAERPEGSVSTLKIQRTQQEDSAVYLCASRDPWRQGNADTQYFGPGTRLTVL.

The chain is built from TRBV6-4 and TRBJ2-5; TRBD2 matches 12 bases. V shed 2 bases and J 5 bases; nucleotides not matched to a gene: 15. Per germline, CDR1 MRHNA and CDR2 SNTAGT. The CDR3 extends over 19 amino acids. CDR3 sequence reads: CASSDRKTSGSGYGETQYF. The CDR3 DNA reads as TGTGCCAGCAGTGACCGAAAGACTAGCGGGAGTGGTTATGGTGAGACCCAGTACTTC.

The rearrangement uses TRBV6-4 and TRBJ2-1; 9 bases are shared with TRBD2. The CDR3 totals 15 residues. The germline CDR1 and CDR2 sequences are MRHNA and SNTAGT. The J segment lost 4 bases and the V segment lost 8 bases, leaving 9 bases of the junction unmatched. The CDR3 spells CASGWGGRGYNEQFF. Here the CDR3 DNA reads TGTGCCAGCGGTTGGGGCGGGAGGGGATACAATGAGCAGTTCTTC.

A remark on this clonotype: It may be a read error: a sequence one base away is much more abundant. The rearrangement joins TRBV24-1 to TRBJ2-7, with 7 bases fitting TRBD1. The germline gives CDR1 KGHDR, CDR2 SFDVKD. V dropped 5 bases and J dropped 1; count of bases not matched to a gene: 22. The CDR3 runs to 20 residues. As DNA, the CDR3 is TGTGCCACCAGTGCCTCCCCCGGGGCAGGGGGTTCGTCTCGGTCCTACGAGCAGTACTTC. This encodes CATSASPGAGGSSRSYEQYF.

This clonotype showed up many times. The CDR3 is CSVGAYYGYTF. As DNA, the CDR3 is TGCAGTGTTGGCGCTTACTATGGCTACACCTTC. V usage is TRBV20-1 and J usage is TRBJ1-2; D gene ambiguous. The CDR3 is 11 residues long. The germline CDR1 and CDR2 sequences are DFQATT and SNEGSKA (reference sequence). The V end lost 7 bases, the J end lost 3 bases, and 9 bases lay between the germline ends.

This clonotype occurred many times. The chain carries TRBV20-1 and TRBJ2-7, with D possibly TRBD2 on 6 matching bases. The CDR3 consists of 15 residues. V gave up 0 bases and J gave up 1 base, with 13 bases separating them. Germline V gene lookup returns CDR1 DFQATT and CDR2 SNEGSKA (reference sequence). CDR3 DNA sequence: TGCAGTGCTAGAGAGCACGGGACTCTTTCCTACGAGCAGTACTTC. Its translation is CSAREHGTLSYEQYF.

J is TRBJ2-5 and V is TRBV12-3 or TRBV12-4; D is possibly TRBD1 or TRBD2 (6 bases each). V lost 6 bases to trimming and J lost 5 bases, with 16 bases between them. The CDR3 consists of 14 residues. Written as DNA, the CDR3 is TGTGCCAGCAGGGAGGGTACAGGGACCGAGACCCAGTACTTC. It yields the protein CASREGTGTETQYF.